Listed below are T cell receptor beta chains from one sample, sequenced in a study of regulatory T cells in long-lasting Graves disease. TCRdb reprocessed the multiplex PCR reads via MiXCR and lists one record per CDR3 protein. This sample has around 430,000 distinct CDR3 sequences, with about 20% found just once. Source: peripheral blood mononuclear cells (PBMCs), taken when the disease was refractory, from a patient treated with antithyroid drugs. The receptors originated from a female donor with Graves disease. The CDR3 runs from the conserved cysteine through the conserved F or W. Fields, in order: CDR3 DNA, CDR3 protein, clone size, J gene, D gene, V gene. The D gene is left open where the match is weak. Clone sizes are given selectively: once, few, many, or a class where the clone is expanded.

TGTGCCAGCAGTGTCAGGGGGGGCGGCTATGGCTACACCTTC	CASSVRGGGYGYTF	-	TRBJ1-2	TRBD1	TRBV25-1
TGTGCCAGCAGCTGGGCCGCCTACGAGCAGTACTTC	CASSWAAYEQYF	-	TRBJ2-7	-	TRBV5-6
TGTGCCAGCTCACCCCTACAGGAAAACACTGAAGCTTTCTTT	CASSPLQENTEAFF	-	TRBJ1-1	-	TRBV18
TGTGCCGGAGGGGGCGTTAATGAAAAACTGTTTTTT	CAGGGVNEKLFF	many	TRBJ1-4	TRBD1	TRBV2
TGCAGTGCTCTAGCGGGAGCGGGGGATACGCAGTATTTT	CSALAGAGDTQYF	-	TRBJ2-3	TRBD2	TRBV20-1
TGTGCCAGCAGTCAACCGGGACGCCCTGCTGATACGAACTTC	CASSQPGRPADTNF	few	TRBJ2-7	-	TRBV7-2
TGCGCCAGCAGCCAAGCCCGGGAGCTGTTTTTT	CASSQARELFF	-	TRBJ2-2	-	TRBV4-1
TGTGCCAGCAGTCCTCCGGGGGGTGGGGGGGGTGAAGCTTTCTTT	CASSPPGGGGGEAFF	many	TRBJ1-1	-	TRBV28
TGCGCCAGCAGCTTGGCCATGGGCGGGGGGGCCCGAGAGACCCAGTACTTC	CASSLAMGGGARETQYF	-	TRBJ2-5	TRBD2	TRBV5-1
TGTGCCACCAGCAGAGAGGGGTACTACAGCTCCTACGAGCAGTACTTC	CATSREGYYSSYEQYF	many	TRBJ2-7	-	TRBV15
TGTGCCAGCACCTCTGGGACTAGCGATTATACGCAGTATTTT	CASTSGTSDYTQYF	-	TRBJ2-3	TRBD2	TRBV7-2
TGCAGTGCTCCCCGACGGGGGAATAGGCAGCCCCAGCATTTT	CSAPRRGNRQPQHF	few	TRBJ1-5	-	TRBV20-1
TGTGCCAGCAGTTCCTCAAGGCCTGGCTACACCTTC	CASSSSRPGYTF	many	TRBJ1-2	-	TRBV28
TGCGCCAGCAGCCAAGAGATCCAGGGGGTCTCTGGGGCCAACGTCCTGACTTTC	CASSQEIQGVSGANVLTF	-	TRBJ2-6	TRBD1	TRBV4-3
TGTGCCAGCAGCCTGGGTCTCCATCAGCCCCAGCATTTT	CASSLGLHQPQHF	many	TRBJ1-5	-	TRBV28
TGTGCCAGCAGCCAAGAACACTTAATCTACGAGCAGTACTTC	CASSQEHLIYEQYF	-	TRBJ2-7	-	TRBV14
TGTGCCAGCAGGGAGACAGGGCCCACTCGGCATACGCAGTATTTT	CASRETGPTRHTQYF	-	TRBJ2-3	TRBD1	TRBV12-3/TRBV12-4
TGTGCCAGCAGCGGGGGTAAAGGGGGCGCATATAACACTGAAGCTTTCTTT	CASSGGKGGAYNTEAFF	-	TRBJ1-1	TRBD1	TRBV7-9
TGTGCCAGCAGTTTTTTGAGATTGCATGGCTACACCTTC	CASSFLRLHGYTF	few	TRBJ1-2	-	TRBV28
TGTGCCATCAGTTTGGAGAACTATGGCTACACCTTC	CAISLENYGYTF	-	TRBJ1-2	-	TRBV10-3
TGCAGCGTTGTTGAGGGTTATGGCTACACCTTC	CSVVEGYGYTF	many	TRBJ1-2	-	TRBV29-1
TGTGCCAGCAGTTACTCGTCCCAGCAGGGGAACACCGGGGAGCTGTTTTTT	CASSYSSQQGNTGELFF	-	TRBJ2-2	-	TRBV6-2/TRBV6-3
TGCGCCAGCAGCCGCGGAGGGACAGCGATCAATTCACCCCTCCACTTT	CASSRGGTAINSPLHF	few	TRBJ1-6	TRBD1	TRBV4-3
TGCAGTGCCTTGGCACCGGGACAGGGGAACACTGAAGCTTTCTTT	CSALAPGQGNTEAFF	few	TRBJ1-1	TRBD1	TRBV20-1
TGTGCCAGCAGCCCAGGAGGGACAGATCTCGGAGAGACCCAGTACTTC	CASSPGGTDLGETQYF	many	TRBJ2-5	-	TRBV7-2
TGCAGTGCCAATAAGGCCGGGGGAAAGACCCAGTACTTC	CSANKAGGKTQYF	-	TRBJ2-5	-	TRBV20-1
TGTGCCAGCAGTTTTGGGCGAGGGGAAAAACTGTTTTTT	CASSFGRGEKLFF	few	TRBJ1-4	-	TRBV12-3/TRBV12-4
TGTGCCAGCAGCTCGGGGATGGGAACTAGCGGGTACAATGAGCAGTTCTTC	CASSSGMGTSGYNEQFF	few	TRBJ2-1	TRBD2	TRBV7-3
TGTGCCAGCGCGTGGACTACAGGAGGGAACGGCGGCTACACCTTC	CASAWTTGGNGGYTF	-	TRBJ1-2	-	TRBV11-1
TGTGCCAGCAGTTTGGCGGGATCCAAAAACATTCAGTACTTC	CASSLAGSKNIQYF	many	TRBJ2-4	-	TRBV12-3/TRBV12-4
TGTGCCTGGAGCGGGCCCGCGAACACTGAAGCTTTCTTT	CAWSGPANTEAFF	-	TRBJ1-1	-	TRBV30
TGTGCCAGCAGCTCCGACGGACGGAGCAATCAGCCCCAGCATTTT	CASSSDGRSNQPQHF	many	TRBJ1-5	-	TRBV11-2
TGTGCCAGCAGACAGGGAGGGAGCTATGGCTACACCTTC	CASRQGGSYGYTF	-	TRBJ1-2	-	TRBV12-3/TRBV12-4
TGTGCCAGCAGCTCACTAGCGGGAGCCCACGAGCAGTACTTC	CASSSLAGAHEQYF	-	TRBJ2-7	TRBD2	TRBV11-2
TGTGCCAGCAGCTTAGGAGGTAGTCTAACAGATACGCAGTATTTT	CASSLGGSLTDTQYF	-	TRBJ2-3	-	TRBV7-2
TGTGCCTGGAGTAGGCTAGCGGCGAGCACAGATACGCAGTATTTT	CAWSRLAASTDTQYF	once	TRBJ2-3	TRBD2	TRBV30
TGCAGTGCTAGCGGGCCCGGCTCCTATAATTCACCCCTCCACTTT	CSASGPGSYNSPLHF	-	TRBJ1-6	-	TRBV20-1
TGTGCCAGCAGCTTGACAGGGGTAAGCACTGAAGCTTTCTTT	CASSLTGVSTEAFF	many	TRBJ1-1	TRBD1	TRBV12-3/TRBV12-4
TGTGCCAGCAGTGAAGCGCACCTCGGCGGCTACGAGCAGTACTTC	CASSEAHLGGYEQYF	few	TRBJ2-7	-	TRBV6-1